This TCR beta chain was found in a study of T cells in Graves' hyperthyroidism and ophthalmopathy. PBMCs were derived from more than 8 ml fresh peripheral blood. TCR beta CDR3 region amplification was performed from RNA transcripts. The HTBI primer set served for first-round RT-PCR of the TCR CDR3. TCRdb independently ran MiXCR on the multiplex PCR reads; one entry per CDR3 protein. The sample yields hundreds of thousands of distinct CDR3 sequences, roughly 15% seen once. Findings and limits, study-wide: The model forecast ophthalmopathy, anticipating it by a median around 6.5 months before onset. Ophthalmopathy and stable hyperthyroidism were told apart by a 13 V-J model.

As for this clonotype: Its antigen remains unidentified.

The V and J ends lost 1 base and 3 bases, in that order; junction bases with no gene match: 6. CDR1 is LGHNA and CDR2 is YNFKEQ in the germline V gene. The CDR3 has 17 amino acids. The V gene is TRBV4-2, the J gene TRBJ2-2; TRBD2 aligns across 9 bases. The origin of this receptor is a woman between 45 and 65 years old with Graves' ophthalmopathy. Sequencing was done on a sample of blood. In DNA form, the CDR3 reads TGTGCCAGCAGCCAAGGGGCGGGACTAGCTTACACCGGGGAGCTGTTTTTT. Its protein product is CASSQGAGLAYTGELFF.